This T cell receptor beta chain was recovered during a study of blood T cells in healthy people across ages. General study findings and limits: Comparison with aged donors showed that long-lived donors had more naive CD4+ cells and higher diversity. It was held that the diversity estimates obtained from one million T cells were underestimates.

It was with a sample-barcoded 5' primer and a J-beta primer mix that a second PCR of about 6 to 12 cycles was run. TCRdb called the 5' RACE reads again in MiXCR, with one record for every CDR3 protein. The data hold some 550,000 distinct CDR3 sequences, with less than 60% observed a single time. CDR3 size: 14 residues. J lost 7 bases, V lost 6 bases, and 6 bases had no gene match. The V gene's germline CDR1 is KGHDR and CDR2 SFDVKD. Aged roughly 6 to 100, donors were systemically healthy Caucasians from Russia. Per individual sample, total RNA of at least 5.5 micrograms was extracted. Comments on this clonotype: Its antigen is not known.

The TCR comes from an older man in good health. The sample consisted of blood. The chain links TRBV24-1 to TRBJ2-4, with 9 positions matching TRBD1. The DNA for the CDR3 is TGTGCCACCAGTTCAGGACAGGGGAACAACATTCAGTACTTC. Protein product: CATSSGQGNNIQYF.